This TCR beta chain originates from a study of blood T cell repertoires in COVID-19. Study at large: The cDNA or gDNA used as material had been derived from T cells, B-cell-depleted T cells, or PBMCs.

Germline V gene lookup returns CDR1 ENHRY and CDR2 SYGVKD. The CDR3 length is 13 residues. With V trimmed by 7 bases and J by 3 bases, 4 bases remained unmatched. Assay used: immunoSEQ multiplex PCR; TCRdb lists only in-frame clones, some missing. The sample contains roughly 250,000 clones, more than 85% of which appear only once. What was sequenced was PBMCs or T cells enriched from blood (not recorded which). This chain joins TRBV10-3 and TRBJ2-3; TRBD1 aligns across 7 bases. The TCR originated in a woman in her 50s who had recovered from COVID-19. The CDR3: CAIIGGPTDTQYF. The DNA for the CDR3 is TGTGCCATCATAGGGGGCCCGACAGATACGCAGTATTTT.